A selection of T cell receptor beta chains follows, all from one sample in a study of control samples from healthy donors and cancer patients. Method: immunoSEQ multiplex PCR; TCRdb's copy keeps in-frame clones and lacks some. The top ten clones hold 2% to 2.5% of a sample with roughly 140,000 clones, 93% of them seen once. The sequenced material came from blood. The receptors come from a man aged 50 to 60 in good health. CDR3s include the opening cysteine and the closing phenylalanine or tryptophan. The order of the fields is CDR3 protein, J gene, V gene, clone size. Where a row states a size, it is once, few, many or the class of an expanded clone; other rows omit it.

CASSQVLAGIETQYF TRBJ2-5 TRBV4-1 .
CASSEPGQGKGSGHF TRBJ2-3 TRBV10-2 .
CASITDSVRGYTF TRBJ1-2 TRBV7-9 .
CASSTHGQPQHF TRBJ1-5 TRBV28 .
CASSLRSADEQFF TRBJ2-1 TRBV12-3/TRBV12-4 .
CASSATGQNYGYTF TRBJ1-2 TRBV9 .
CASSLQGGDTEAFF TRBJ1-1 TRBV5-1 .
CASSLSPGVSGNEQFF TRBJ2-1 TRBV5-1 .
CASSQGQGAQYF TRBJ2-5 TRBV3-1/TRBV3-2 .
CASSQRLIPGTQGGYTF TRBJ1-2 TRBV14 .
CASSDGLAGGDTQYF TRBJ2-3 TRBV2 .
CASSGGQTYEQYF TRBJ2-7 TRBV9 .
CASSYSGLAGAFF TRBJ1-1 TRBV6-5 once
CASDGGYEQYF TRBJ2-7 TRBV19 .
CATSRESGHYSNQPQHF TRBJ1-5 TRBV15 .
CASSQGRQGARTEAFF TRBJ1-1 TRBV3-1/TRBV3-2 .
CASEGAYQPQHF TRBJ1-5 TRBV19 .
CASSRDGNTEAFF TRBJ1-1 TRBV6-5 .
CASKQGGRMGRTDTQYF TRBJ2-3 TRBV19 .
CASSLEWTGGANVLTF TRBJ2-6 TRBV5-6 .
CASSSRGGRGTDTQYF TRBJ2-3 TRBV7-3 .
CAWSRGRQETQYF TRBJ2-5 TRBV30 .
CSVEWREDSYNEQFF TRBJ2-1 TRBV29-1 .
CASSLERARPDNVLTF TRBJ2-6 TRBV4-1 .